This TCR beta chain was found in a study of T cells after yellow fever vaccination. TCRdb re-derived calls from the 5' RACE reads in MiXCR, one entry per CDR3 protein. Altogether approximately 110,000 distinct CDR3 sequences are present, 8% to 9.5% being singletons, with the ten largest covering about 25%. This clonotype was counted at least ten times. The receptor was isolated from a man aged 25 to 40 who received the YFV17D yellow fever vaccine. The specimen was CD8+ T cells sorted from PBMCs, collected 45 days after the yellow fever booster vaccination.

This CDR3 reads CAWTDLTGGQYF. The DNA for the CDR3 is TGTGCCTGGACGGACCTGACAGGGGGCCAGTACTTC. The rearrangement uses TRBV30 and TRBJ2-7, with 10 bases matching TRBD1. In germline, CDR1 is GTSNPN, CDR2 SVGIG (reference sequence). The CDR3 length is 12 residues. V lost 4 bases and J lost 10; bases outside the gene matches: 7. The variable domain in full, with the rest retrieved from reference TRBV30 and TRBJ2-7, is SQTIHQWPATLVQPVGSPLSLECTVEGTSNPNLYWYRQAAGRGLQLLFYSVGIGQISSEVPQNLSASRPQDRQFILSSKKLLLSDSGFYLCAWTDLTGGQYFGPGTRLTVT.